These T cell receptor beta chains were read from a single sample in a study of CD8 T cells in Susac syndrome. One entry per CDR3 protein, called by TCRdb with MiXCR from the immunoSEQ multiplex PCR reads. The repertoire consists of 140,000 to 150,000 distinct CDR3 sequences, with roughly 95% occurring once and the leading ten covering 0.095% to 0.14%. The sequenced sample consisted of CD4+ T cells from PBMCs. These receptor sequences come from a human donor with multiple sclerosis. The CDR3 runs from the conserved cysteine through the conserved F or W.

CDR3,J,length,V
CASSLDRGLTEAFF,TRBJ1-1,14,TRBV5-4
CAWSPFGGSYNEQFF,TRBJ2-1,15,TRBV30
CASSPLGTPSSYEQYF,TRBJ2-7,16,TRBV18
CATSVRDHNEQFF,TRBJ2-1,13,TRBV15
CSARTLSYEQYF,TRBJ2-7,12,TRBV29-1
CASSYSPSGANVLTF,TRBJ2-6,15,TRBV2
CASSLDGSYQETQYF,TRBJ2-5,15,TRBV7-8
CASSLVRPGDEAFF,TRBJ1-1,14,TRBV7-9
CASRGVMNTEAFF,TRBJ1-1,13,TRBV5-1
CSVADTGELFF,TRBJ2-2,11,TRBV29-1
CSARWNTEAFF,TRBJ1-1,11,TRBV20-1
CAIRDVGDPGQPQHF,TRBJ1-5,15,TRBV10-3
CAWARPYEQYF,TRBJ2-7,11,TRBV30
CASSLRWGSPDTQYF,TRBJ2-3,15,TRBV9
CASSGQAGANVLTF,TRBJ2-6,14,TRBV6-4
CSAGGRGIDTQYF,TRBJ2-3,13,TRBV29-1
CASSSPRGTGGLGYTF,TRBJ1-2,16,TRBV7-8
CASSSVAGGPVEQYF,TRBJ2-7,15,TRBV3-1
CASSLDTGADGYTF,TRBJ1-2,14,TRBV5-1
CASSRADRVGSPLHF,TRBJ1-6,15,TRBV12-3/TRBV12-4
CASSPRGTTQYF,TRBJ2-3,12,TRBV27
CSVDGSRDRSSYEQYF,TRBJ2-7,16,TRBV29-1
CASSLARPPGTAKNIQYF,TRBJ2-4,18,TRBV7-7
CASSMGDRASGRQYF,TRBJ2-7,15,TRBV6-1
CASSWGEGETQYF,TRBJ2-5,13,TRBV27
CASSLAGGRNNEQFF,TRBJ2-1,15,TRBV5-4
CATSRDPALGSYEQYF,TRBJ2-7,16,TRBV15
CATEDRGKRESEAFF,TRBJ1-1,15,TRBV6-2/TRBV6-3
CATSPSFGSNQPQHF,TRBJ1-5,15,TRBV24-1